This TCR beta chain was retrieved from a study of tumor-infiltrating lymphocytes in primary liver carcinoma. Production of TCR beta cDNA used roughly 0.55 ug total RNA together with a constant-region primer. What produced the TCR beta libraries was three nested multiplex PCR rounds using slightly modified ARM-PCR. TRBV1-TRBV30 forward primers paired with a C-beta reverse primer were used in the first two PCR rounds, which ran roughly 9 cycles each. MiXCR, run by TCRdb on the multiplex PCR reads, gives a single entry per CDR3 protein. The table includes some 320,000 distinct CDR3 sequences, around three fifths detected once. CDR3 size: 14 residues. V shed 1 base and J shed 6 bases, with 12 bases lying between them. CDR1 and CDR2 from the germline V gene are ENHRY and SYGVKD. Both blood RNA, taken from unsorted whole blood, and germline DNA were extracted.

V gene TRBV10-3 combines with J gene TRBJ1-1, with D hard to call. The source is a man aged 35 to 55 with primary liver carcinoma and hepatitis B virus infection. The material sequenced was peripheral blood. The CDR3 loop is CAISEYPGRAEAFF. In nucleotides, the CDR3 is TGTGCCATCAGTGAGTATCCGGGGAGGGCTGAAGCTTTCTTT.